This T cell receptor (beta chain) was found in a study of identical twins. The study's findings and limits: Abundant cord blood beta clonotypes carried fewer insertions; memory repertoires showed none. Invariant T cells like MAIT and iNKT could partly confound the zero-insertion analyses.

TCRdb recomputed calls from the 5' RACE reads with MiXCR, one row per CDR3 protein. The table shows roughly 690,000 distinct CDR3 sequences, with around 20% occurring only once. This clonotype appeared many times. Its antigen is unidentified. The CDR3 has 14 residues. J gave up 4 bases and V 5 bases, and 7 bases lay outside the gene matches. These sequences were also reported in another study, on T cells expressing NK-cell markers. That study adds: Sequenced donors, eight in total, included seven who were HCMV-seropositive and one who was seronegative. The study found these clonotypes also leading the CD3+CD56-NKG2C+ fraction in a few donors.

The specimen sequenced was PBMCs. The rearrangement uses TRBV12-3 or TRBV12-4 and TRBJ1-2, with 7 positions matching TRBD1. The clonotype originates from a woman younger than 35 in good health. The CDR3 is CASSVGGGVYGYTF. The CDR3 nucleotides read TGTGCCAGCAGTGTGGGAGGGGGCGTCTATGGCTACACCTTC.